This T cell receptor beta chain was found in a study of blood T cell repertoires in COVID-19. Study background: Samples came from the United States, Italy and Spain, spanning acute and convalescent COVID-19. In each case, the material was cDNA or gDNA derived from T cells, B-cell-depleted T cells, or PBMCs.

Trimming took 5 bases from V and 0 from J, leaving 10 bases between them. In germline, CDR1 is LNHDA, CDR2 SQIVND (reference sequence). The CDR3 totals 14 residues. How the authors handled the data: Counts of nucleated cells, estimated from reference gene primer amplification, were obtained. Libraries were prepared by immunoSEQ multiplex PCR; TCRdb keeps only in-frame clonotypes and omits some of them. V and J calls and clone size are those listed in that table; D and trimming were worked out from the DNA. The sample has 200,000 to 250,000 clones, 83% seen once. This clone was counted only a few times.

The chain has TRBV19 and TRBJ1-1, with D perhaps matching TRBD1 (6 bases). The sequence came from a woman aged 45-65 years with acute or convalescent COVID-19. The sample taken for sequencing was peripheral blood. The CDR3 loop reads CASSPGTMNTEAFF. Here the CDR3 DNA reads TGTGCCAGTAGTCCAGGGACAATGAACACTGAAGCTTTCTTT.